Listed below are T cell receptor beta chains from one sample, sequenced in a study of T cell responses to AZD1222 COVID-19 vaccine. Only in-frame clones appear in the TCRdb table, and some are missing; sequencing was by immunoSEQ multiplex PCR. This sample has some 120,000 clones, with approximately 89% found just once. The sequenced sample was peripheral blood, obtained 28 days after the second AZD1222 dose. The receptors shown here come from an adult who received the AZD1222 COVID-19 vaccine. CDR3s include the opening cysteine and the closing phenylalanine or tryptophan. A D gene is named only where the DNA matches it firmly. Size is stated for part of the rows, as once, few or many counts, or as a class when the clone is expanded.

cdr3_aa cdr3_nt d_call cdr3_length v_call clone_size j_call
CATHQRTDTQYF TGTGCCACTCACCAGCGCACAGATACGCAGTATTTT NA 12 TRBV6-5 NA TRBJ2-3
CASSFENTGELFF TGTGCCAGCAGCTTCGAGAACACCGGGGAGCTGTTTTTT NA 13 TRBV11-1 NA TRBJ2-2
CASSSRTGGFYGYTF TGTGCCAGCAGTTCCCGGACAGGGGGCTTCTATGGCTACACCTTC TRBD1 15 TRBV28 once TRBJ1-2
CASSGTGFWSPDEQYF TGTGCCAGTAGTGGGACAGGGTTTTGGTCCCCCGACGAGCAGTACTTC TRBD1 16 TRBV19 NA TRBJ2-7
CASSEVRTAYEQYF TGTGCCAGCAGTGAAGTTAGGACAGCCTACGAGCAGTACTTC NA 14 TRBV2 NA TRBJ2-7
CASSRTGQTEAFF TGTGCCAGCAGTCGGACAGGGCAAACTGAAGCTTTCTTT TRBD1 13 TRBV6-5 NA TRBJ1-1
CASSPGRAPRYGYTF TGTGCCAGCAGCCCCGGACGGGCTCCCCGTTATGGCTACACCTTC NA 15 TRBV7-3 NA TRBJ1-2
CASSQRENTEAFF TGTGCCAGCAGCCAACGCGAGAACACTGAAGCTTTCTTT NA 13 TRBV3-1/TRBV3-2 NA TRBJ1-1
CASSSGFSSYEQYF TGTGCCAGCAGCTCAGGCTTTAGCTCCTACGAGCAGTACTTC NA 14 TRBV5-4 NA TRBJ2-7
CASSLGAPRGRAKNIQYF TGTGCCAGCAGCTTAGGGGCCCCCCGCGGGCGAGCCAAAAACATTCAGTACTTC NA 18 TRBV7-6 NA TRBJ2-4
CASPQPGSSYNEQFF TGTGCCAGCCCCCAGCCCGGTAGCTCCTACAATGAGCAGTTCTTC NA 15 TRBV6-5 NA TRBJ2-1
CASSPSRGRRENSPLHF TGTGCCAGCAGCCCATCGAGGGGGCGGCGTGAGAATTCACCCCTCCACTTT TRBD1 17 TRBV3-1/TRBV3-2 NA TRBJ1-6
CASSLASGRTDTQYF TGCGCCAGCAGCTTGGCTAGCGGCCGCACAGATACGCAGTATTTT TRBD2 15 TRBV5-1 once TRBJ2-3
CASSPRPGAAYEQYF TGTGCCAGCAGCCCCCGGCCAGGGGCTGCCTACGAGCAGTACTTC NA 15 TRBV5-4 once TRBJ2-7
CAISESTAYSNQPQHF TGTGCCATCAGTGAGTCGACAGCATATAGCAATCAGCCCCAGCATTTT NA 16 TRBV10-3 NA TRBJ1-5
CASSIVRGSGANVLTF TGTGCCAGTAGTATAGTTAGGGGCTCTGGGGCCAACGTCCTGACTTTC NA 16 TRBV19 NA TRBJ2-6
CASSPGVYEGLTYEQYF TGTGCCAGCAGTCCTGGAGTTTACGAAGGCCTAACCTACGAGCAGTACTTC NA 17 TRBV6-6 NA TRBJ2-7
CASSVQHTFGGQPQHF TGTGCCAGTAGTGTCCAACACACCTTTGGGGGTCAGCCCCAGCATTTT NA 16 TRBV19 once TRBJ1-5
CASSEPSSEIKQGGNYGYTF TGTGCCAGCAGTGAACCCTCATCCGAAATAAAACAGGGAGGGAACTATGGCTACACCTTC NA 20 TRBV6-1 few TRBJ1-2
CASSLGGFEAFF TGTGCCAGCAGCTTAGGAGGGTTTGAAGCTTTCTTT NA 12 TRBV11-1 NA TRBJ1-1
CASSPDSHSGNTIYF TGTGCCAGCAGTCCCGACAGCCACTCTGGAAACACCATATATTTT NA 15 TRBV2 NA TRBJ1-3
CASSRTSGGQETQYF TGTGCCAGTAGTAGGACTAGCGGGGGCCAAGAGACCCAGTACTTC TRBD2 15 TRBV19 NA TRBJ2-5
CAWSVLKINYGYTF TGTGCCTGGAGTGTACTGAAGATTAACTATGGCTACACCTTC NA 14 TRBV30 NA TRBJ1-2
CASSPSREVNTEAFF TGCGCCAGCAGCCCGAGTCGGGAGGTGAACACTGAAGCTTTCTTT NA 15 TRBV10-1 NA TRBJ1-1
CAWSVPWGRGNEKLFF TGTGCCTGGAGTGTACCTTGGGGCAGGGGGAATGAAAAACTGTTTTTT TRBD1 16 TRBV30 NA TRBJ1-4
CASSFLGQGASYGYTF TGTGCCAGCAGCTTCCTGGGACAGGGGGCAAGTTATGGCTACACCTTC TRBD1 16 TRBV5-6 NA TRBJ1-2
CASSKDRAHYGYTF TGTGCCAGCAGCAAGGACAGGGCACACTATGGCTACACCTTC TRBD1 14 TRBV11-2 NA TRBJ1-2
CSVEDPYGRDSLF TGCAGCGTTGAAGATCCCTATGGCCGGGACTCTTTATTT NA 13 TRBV29-1 once TRBJ1-4
CASSMGPGLTHEQYF TGTGCCAGTAGTATGGGACCAGGGCTTACCCACGAGCAGTACTTC NA 15 TRBV19 NA TRBJ2-7
CASSFDGQSAYEQYF TGTGCCAGCAGCTTCGATGGACAGTCCGCCTACGAGCAGTACTTC NA 15 TRBV7-2 NA TRBJ2-7
CARLGEQPQHF TGTGCCAGGTTAGGGGAACAGCCCCAGCATTTT NA 11 TRBV6-5 NA TRBJ1-5
CASSLGQNYGYTF TGTGCCAGCAGCCTGGGACAGAACTATGGCTACACCTTC TRBD1 13 TRBV7-2 NA TRBJ1-2
CAGQQGLDTEAFF TGTGCCGGCCAACAGGGGTTGGACACTGAAGCTTTCTTT TRBD1 13 TRBV10-3 NA TRBJ1-1
CASSLFVGRIGNTIYF TGTGCCAGCAGTTTATTTGTGGGGAGAATCGGAAACACCATATATTTT NA 16 TRBV27 few TRBJ1-3
CASARLLSTDTQYF TGTGCCAGCGCCCGACTCCTTAGCACAGATACGCAGTATTTT NA 14 TRBV6-6 NA TRBJ2-3
CAWGDRWSEAFF TGTGCCTGGGGGGACCGGTGGAGTGAAGCTTTCTTT NA 12 TRBV30 NA TRBJ1-1
CASSYDRLGTYNSPLHF TGTGCCAGCAGTTATGACCGATTAGGGACCTATAATTCACCCCTCCACTTT NA 17 TRBV6-2/TRBV6-3 NA TRBJ1-6
CASTGGATDTQYF TGTGCCAGCACGGGGGGGGCGACAGATACGCAGTATTTT TRBD2 13 TRBV28 NA TRBJ2-3
CATHNYGYTF TGTGCCACACATAACTATGGCTACACCTTC NA 10 TRBV6-5 NA TRBJ1-2
CASSIVSGQGPYEQYF TGTGCCAGCAGCATAGTGTCCGGACAGGGACCGTACGAGCAGTACTTC TRBD1 16 TRBV7-2 NA TRBJ2-7
CASSSFTGELFF TGTGCCAGCAGTTCCTTTACCGGGGAGCTGTTTTTT NA 12 TRBV27 NA TRBJ2-2
CASSETGDLGSPLHF TGTGCCAGCAGTGAAACAGGGGATCTCGGTTCACCCCTCCACTTT TRBD1 15 TRBV25-1 NA TRBJ1-6
CASSEQGAGNTIYF TGTGCCAGTAGTGAACAGGGTGCTGGAAACACCATATATTTT NA 14 TRBV19 once TRBJ1-3
CAWSGTEYEQYF TGTGCCTGGAGTGGGACAGAATACGAGCAGTACTTC NA 12 TRBV30 once TRBJ2-7
CASRPQEGEAFF TGTGCCAGCAGACCACAGGAAGGTGAAGCTTTCTTT NA 12 TRBV6-5 once TRBJ1-1
CASSPRRGSSYEQYF TGTGCCAGTTCCCCAAGGCGGGGGAGCTCCTACGAGCAGTACTTC TRBD2 15 TRBV19 NA TRBJ2-7
CASSQDFGGDQPQHF TGTGCCAGCAGCCAAGATTTCGGGGGGGATCAGCCCCAGCATTTT NA 15 TRBV4-2 NA TRBJ1-5
CASRGRVNEQFF TGTGCCAGCAGAGGCAGAGTTAATGAGCAGTTCTTC NA 12 TRBV12-3/TRBV12-4 NA TRBJ2-1
CASSFRNQPQHF TGTGCCAGCAGTTTTCGCAATCAGCCCCAGCATTTT NA 12 TRBV27 NA TRBJ1-5
CSVEDSTSGGPQHF TGCAGCGTTGAAGATTCCACATCGGGGGGGCCCCAGCATTTT NA 14 TRBV29-1 NA TRBJ1-5
CASSPKWGTGITDTQYF TGTGCCAGCAGCCCAAAGTGGGGGACAGGGATCACAGATACGCAGTATTTT TRBD1 17 TRBV3-1/TRBV3-2 few TRBJ2-3
CASSLSASGGGETQYF TGTGCCAGCAGTTTGTCGGCTAGCGGGGGTGGAGAGACCCAGTACTTC TRBD2 16 TRBV28 NA TRBJ2-5
CASSFGAGELFF TGTGCCAGCAGCTTTGGGGCCGGGGAGCTGTTTTTT NA 12 TRBV11-3 once TRBJ2-2
CASSLRGKPAKNIQYF TGTGCCAGCAGCTTAAGGGGTAAACCAGCCAAAAACATTCAGTACTTC NA 16 TRBV11-2 NA TRBJ2-4
CASSPQVNSGNTIYF TGCGCCAGCAGCCCACAGGTGAACTCTGGAAACACCATATATTTT NA 15 TRBV4-1 NA TRBJ1-3
CASSQGGTNEKLFF TGTGCCAGCAGTCAGGGGGGCACTAATGAAAAACTGTTTTTT TRBD1 14 TRBV28 NA TRBJ1-4
CASSRDREIHDTQYF TGTGCCAGCAGCCGGGACAGGGAAATCCATGATACGCAGTATTTT TRBD1 15 TRBV6-5 NA TRBJ2-3
CATSRLPFYEQYF TGTGCCACCAGTCGACTGCCCTTCTACGAGCAGTACTTC NA 13 TRBV24-1 NA TRBJ2-7